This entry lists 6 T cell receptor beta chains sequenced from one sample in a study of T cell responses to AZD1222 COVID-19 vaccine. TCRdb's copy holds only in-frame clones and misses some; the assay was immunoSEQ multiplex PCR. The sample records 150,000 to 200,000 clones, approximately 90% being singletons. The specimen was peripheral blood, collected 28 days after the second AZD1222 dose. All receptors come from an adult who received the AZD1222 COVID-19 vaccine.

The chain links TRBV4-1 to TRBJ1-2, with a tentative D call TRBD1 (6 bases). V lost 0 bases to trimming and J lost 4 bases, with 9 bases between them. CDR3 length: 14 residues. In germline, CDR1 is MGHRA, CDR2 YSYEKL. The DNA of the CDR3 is TGCGCCAGCAGCCAAGACAGGGGAGCCTATGGCTACACCTTC. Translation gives CASSQDRGAYGYTF.

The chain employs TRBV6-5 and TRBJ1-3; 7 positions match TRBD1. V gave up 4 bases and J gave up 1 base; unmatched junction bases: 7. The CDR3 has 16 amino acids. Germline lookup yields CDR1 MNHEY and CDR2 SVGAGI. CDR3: CASSFEQGWSGNTIYF. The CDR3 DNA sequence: TGTGCCAGCAGTTTCGAACAGGGGTGGTCTGGAAACACCATATATTTT.

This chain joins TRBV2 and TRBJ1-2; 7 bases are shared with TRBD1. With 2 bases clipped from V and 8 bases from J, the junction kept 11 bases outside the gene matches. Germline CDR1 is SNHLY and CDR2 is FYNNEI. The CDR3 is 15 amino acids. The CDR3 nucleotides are TGTGCCAGCAGTGAATGGGGGCAGGGGGTTGGAGGCTACACCTTC. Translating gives CASSEWGQGVGGYTF.

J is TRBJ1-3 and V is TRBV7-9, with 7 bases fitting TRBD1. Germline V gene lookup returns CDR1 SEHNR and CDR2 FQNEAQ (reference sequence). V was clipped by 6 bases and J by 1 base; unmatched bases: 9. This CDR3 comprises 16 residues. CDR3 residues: CASRADRRGSGNTIYF. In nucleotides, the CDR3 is TGTGCCAGCAGAGCGGACAGGCGGGGTTCTGGAAACACCATATATTTT.

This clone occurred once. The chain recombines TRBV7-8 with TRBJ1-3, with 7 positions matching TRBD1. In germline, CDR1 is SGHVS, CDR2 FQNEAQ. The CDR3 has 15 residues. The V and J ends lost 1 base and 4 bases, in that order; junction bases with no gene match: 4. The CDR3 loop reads CASSLGAGGGNTIYF. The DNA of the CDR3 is TGTGCCAGCAGCTTAGGGGCAGGGGGGGGAAACACCATATATTTT.

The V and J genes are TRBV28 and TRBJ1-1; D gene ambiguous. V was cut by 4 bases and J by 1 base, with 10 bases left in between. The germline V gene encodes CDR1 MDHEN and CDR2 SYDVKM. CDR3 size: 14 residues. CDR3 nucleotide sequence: TGTGCCAGCAGTTCGGGCGCCCGGAACACTGAAGCTTTCTTT. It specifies CASSSGARNTEAFF.